Presented here are 17 T cell receptor beta chains from one specimen sequenced in a study of T cell changes during pregnancy in multiple sclerosis. Some clones are missing from TCRdb's copy, which holds only in-frame ones; the method was immunoSEQ multiplex PCR. Of 70,000 or so clones in the sample, over 80% were seen once. Sequencing was performed on CD4+ T cells from peripheral blood mononuclear cells, taken before pregnancy. These receptors were taken from a female donor with multiple sclerosis, enrolled in a pregnancy study.

The chain joins TRBV15 to TRBJ2-4; 7 bases are shared with TRBD1. V lost 3 bases and J lost 0; bases outside the gene matches: 8. CDR3 length: 17 amino acids. Germline CDR1 and CDR2: LNHNV and YYDKDF (reference sequence). The CDR3 nucleotides are TGTGCCACCAGCAGTGGGGACAGCCTTCTAGCCAAAAACATTCAGTACTTC. It codes for CATSSGDSLLAKNIQYF.

The CDR3 sequence: CASSLRQGAGNYGYTF. CDR3 in DNA: TGTGCCAGCAGCCTAAGACAGGGGGCCGGTAACTATGGCTACACCTTC. J is TRBJ1-2 and V is TRBV7-8; 10 bases agree with TRBD1. Trimming at V came to 5 bases and at J to 1 base, leaving 7 bases not matched to a gene. This CDR3 contains 16 residues. CDR1 and CDR2 (germline): SGHVS, FQNEAQ.

The J gene is TRBJ1-1, the V gene TRBV7-2, with D tentatively TRBD1 (6 bases). This CDR3 contains 14 residues. Germline V gives CDR1 SGHTA, CDR2 FQGNSA. V was trimmed by 3 bases and J by 5 bases, leaving 13 bases between them. CDR3 in amino acids: CASSFVQGYTEAFF. DNA of the CDR3: TGTGCCAGCAGCTTCGTGCAGGGGTATACTGAAGCTTTCTTT.

The rearrangement links TRBV10-3 to TRBJ1-5, with 9 bases fitting TRBD1. CDR1 is ENHRY, CDR2 SYGVKD, per germline. V dropped 6 bases and J dropped 4; count of bases not matched to a gene: 4. CDR3 length: 14 residues. CDR3 protein: CAISSGTGNQPQHF. DNA for the CDR3: TGTGCCATCAGCTCCGGGACAGGGAATCAGCCCCAGCATTTT.

J is TRBJ1-1 and V is TRBV28; D perhaps matches TRBD1 (5 bases). Germline loops: CDR1 MDHEN, CDR2 SYDVKM. The CDR3 totals 13 residues. V lost 5 bases and J lost 2, with 9 bases in between. The CDR3 coding sequence is TGTGCCAGCAGTACCGGGGGAAACACTGAAGCTTTCTTT. This gives the protein CASSTGGNTEAFF.

The CDR3 spells CASSAETGYDYGYTF. The CDR3 DNA reads as TGTGCCAGCAGCGCCGAAACAGGGTATGACTATGGCTACACCTTC. The chain uses TRBV5-6 and TRBJ1-2; D possibly corresponds to TRBD1 (6 bases). Germline V gene sequence: CDR1 SGHDT, CDR2 YYEEEE. The CDR3 length is 15 residues. The V gene lost 4 bases and the J gene lost 3 bases, with 16 bases spanning the gap.

This chain connects TRBV5-1 to TRBJ2-5; 12 nucleotides match TRBD2. The CDR3 has 17 amino acids. The V segment lost 0 bases and the J segment 6 bases; nucleotides outside the gene matches: 9. Germline V lookup: CDR1 SGHRS, CDR2 YFSETQ. The CDR3 region is CASSLALTSGGRQTQYF. CDR3 coding DNA: TGCGCCAGCAGCTTGGCGCTGACTAGCGGGGGTCGGCAGACCCAGTACTTC.

The rearrangement uses TRBV28 and TRBJ2-5; 12 bases fit TRBD1. Trimming removed 8 bases from V and 4 bases from J; junction bases left unmatched: 8. The CDR3 consists of 15 residues. Germline V lookup: CDR1 MDHEN, CDR2 SYDVKM. The DNA of the CDR3 is TGTGCCAGCGGACACCCGGGACAGGGGGCAGAGACCCAGTACTTC. This encodes CASGHPGQGAETQYF.

The chain employs TRBV6-1 and TRBJ1-1, with 8 bases lining up with TRBD1. Trimming cost V 4 bases and J 5 bases; bases outside gene matches: 3. The CDR3 is 13 residues long. Germline CDR1 MNHNS, CDR2 SASEGT. The CDR3 sequence: CASSGTGSTEAFF. CDR3 sequence (DNA): TGTGCCAGCAGTGGGACAGGGAGTACTGAAGCTTTCTTT.

The chain recombines TRBV5-1 with TRBJ2-5; maybe TRBD2 (5 bases). The length of the CDR3 is 15 residues. CDR1 is SGHRS, CDR2 YFSETQ, per germline. Deletions cut 1 base from V and 2 bases from J, with 12 bases between. The CDR3 here is CASSLRGLPQETQYF. DNA of the CDR3: TGCGCCAGCAGCTTGAGAGGGTTGCCTCAAGAGACCCAGTACTTC.

V usage is TRBV9 and J usage is TRBJ2-5, with TRBD2 identical over 7 bases. Germline V gene data show CDR1 as SGDLS and CDR2 as YYNGEE. This CDR3 is built from 14 residues. J was trimmed by 2 bases and V by 0 bases; bases with no gene match: 1. This CDR3 is CASSVGGGQETQYF. The CDR3 nucleotides are TGTGCCAGCAGCGTAGGGGGGGGTCAAGAGACCCAGTACTTC.

V and J are TRBV29-1 and TRBJ2-7; tentative D call: TRBD1 (6 bases). The ends were cut back, 3 bases at V and 4 bases at J, with 10 bases in the middle. Germline CDR1 reads SQVTM; CDR2 reads ANQGSEA. The CDR3 extends over 12 amino acids. The CDR3 bases are TGCAGCGTTGACAGGGGTGGGTACGAGCAGTACTTC. It is translated as CSVDRGGYEQYF.

The CDR3 loop is CASSRGTSGAYNEQFF. CDR3 coding DNA: TGTGCCAGCAGTCGGGGGACTAGCGGAGCATACAATGAGCAGTTCTTC. The chain employs TRBV5-5 and TRBJ2-1, with 11 bases lining up with TRBD2. V shed 5 bases and J 4 bases; nucleotides not matched to a gene: 8. The germline CDR1 and CDR2 sequences are SGHKS and YYEKEE (reference sequence). The CDR3 length is 16 residues.

V and J are TRBV6-5 and TRBJ2-6; D is ambiguous. Trimming took 2 bases from V and 0 from J, leaving 5 bases between them. Germline V gene lookup returns CDR1 MNHEY and CDR2 SVGAGI. CDR3 length: 15 amino acids. CDR3 region: CASSYPGSGANVLTF. The CDR3 coding sequence is TGTGCCAGCAGTTACCCGGGCTCTGGGGCCAACGTCCTGACTTTC.

The J gene is TRBJ2-6, the V gene TRBV6-1; 7 bases agree with TRBD1. The CDR3 extends over 15 amino acids. The germline gives CDR1 MNHNS, CDR2 SASEGT. J lost 0 bases, V lost 7 bases, and 3 bases had no gene match. CDR3 nucleotides: TGTGCCAGCAATAACAGGGGCTCTGGGGCCAACGTCCTGACTTTC. It specifies CASNNRGSGANVLTF.

This chain uses TRBV28 with TRBJ1-1; D gene uncertain. Trimming shortened V by 1 base and J by 3 bases, and 15 bases separated the two germline ends. The CDR3 contains 16 residues. Germline CDR1 reads MDHEN; CDR2 reads SYDVKM. CDR3 residues: CASSLSQPGGDTEAFF. The CDR3 region has the DNA TGTGCCAGCAGTTTATCCCAGCCAGGCGGGGACACTGAAGCTTTCTTT. Full variable domain (rest looked up from reference TRBV28 and TRBJ1-1): DVKVTQSSRYLVKRTGEKVFLECVQDMDHENMFWYRQDPGLGLRLIYFSYDVKMKEKGDIPEGYSVSREKKERFSLILESASTNQTSMYLCASSLSQPGGDTEAFFGQGTRLTVV.

The V and J genes are TRBV5-6 and TRBJ1-5; D is undetermined. V shed 6 bases and J shed 2 bases, with 15 bases lying between them. Looked up from germline, CDR1 is SGHDT and CDR2 is YYEEEE. The CDR3 loop spans 15 amino acids. This chain's CDR3 is CASTTLGQGNQPQHF. For the CDR3, the DNA is TGTGCCAGCACTACTTTGGGCCAGGGCAATCAGCCCCAGCATTTT.